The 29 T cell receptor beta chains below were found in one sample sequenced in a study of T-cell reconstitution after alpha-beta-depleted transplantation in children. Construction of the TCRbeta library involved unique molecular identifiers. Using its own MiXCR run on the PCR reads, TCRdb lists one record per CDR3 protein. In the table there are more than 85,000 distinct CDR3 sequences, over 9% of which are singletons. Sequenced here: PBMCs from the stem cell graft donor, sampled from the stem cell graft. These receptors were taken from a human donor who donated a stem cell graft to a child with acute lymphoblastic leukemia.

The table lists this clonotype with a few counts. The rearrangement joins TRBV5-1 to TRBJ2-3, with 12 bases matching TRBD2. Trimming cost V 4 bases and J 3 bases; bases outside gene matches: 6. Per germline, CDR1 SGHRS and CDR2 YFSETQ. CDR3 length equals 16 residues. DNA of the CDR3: TGCGCCAGCAGCGTGCTAGCGGGGGGGCCGACAGATACGCAGTATTTT. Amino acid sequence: CASSVLAGGPTDTQYF.

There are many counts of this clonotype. CDR3 bases: TGTGCCAGCAGTTGGGACAGGCTAGCAGAGACCCAGTACTTC. It yields the protein CASSWDRLAETQYF. The chain has TRBV7-8 and TRBJ2-5, with 8 positions matching TRBD1. The V and J ends lost 6 bases and 4 bases, in that order; junction bases with no gene match: 7. This CDR3 spans 14 amino acids. CDR1 and CDR2 (germline): SGHVS, FQNEAQ.

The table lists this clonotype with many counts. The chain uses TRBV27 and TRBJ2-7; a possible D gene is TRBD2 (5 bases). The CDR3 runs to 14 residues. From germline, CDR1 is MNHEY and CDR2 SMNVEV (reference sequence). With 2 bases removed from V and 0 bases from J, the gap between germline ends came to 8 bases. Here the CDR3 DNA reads TGTGCCAGCAGTTTACGGGAAAACTCCTACGAGCAGTACTTC. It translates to CASSLRENSYEQYF.

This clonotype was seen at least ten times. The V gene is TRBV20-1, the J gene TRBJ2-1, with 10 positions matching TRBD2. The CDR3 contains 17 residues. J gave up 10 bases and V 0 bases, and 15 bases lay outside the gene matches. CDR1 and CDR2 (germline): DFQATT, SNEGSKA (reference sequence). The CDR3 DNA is TGCAGTGCTAGAGACCAGCGGGGTAGCGGGAGGATCGAGGAGCAGTTCTTC. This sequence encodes CSARDQRGSGRIEEQFF.

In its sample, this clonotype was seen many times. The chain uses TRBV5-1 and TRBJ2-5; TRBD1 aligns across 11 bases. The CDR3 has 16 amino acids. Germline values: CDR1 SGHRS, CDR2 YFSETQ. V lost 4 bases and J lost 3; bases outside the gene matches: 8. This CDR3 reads CASSPRTGGSEETQYF. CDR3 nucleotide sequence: TGCGCCAGCAGCCCTAGGACAGGGGGCTCAGAAGAGACCCAGTACTTC.

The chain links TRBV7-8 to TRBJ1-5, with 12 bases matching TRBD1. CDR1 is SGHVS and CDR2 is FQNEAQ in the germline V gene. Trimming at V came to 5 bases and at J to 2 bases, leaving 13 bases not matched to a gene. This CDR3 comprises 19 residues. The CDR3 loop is CASSIEPGQGALRNQPQHF. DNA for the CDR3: TGTGCCAGCAGCATTGAACCGGGACAGGGGGCGTTACGCAATCAGCCCCAGCATTTT.

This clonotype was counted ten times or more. The CDR3 coding sequence is TGTGCCAGCAGTCCTCATCCACCGGGTCAGCCCCAGCATTTT. Protein product: CASSPHPPGQPQHF. V is TRBV27 and J is TRBJ1-5, with no clear D. Germline CDR1 reads MNHEY; CDR2 reads SMNVEV (reference sequence). This CDR3 region has 14 residues. V lost 5 bases and J 6 bases, leaving 14 bases between the germline ends.

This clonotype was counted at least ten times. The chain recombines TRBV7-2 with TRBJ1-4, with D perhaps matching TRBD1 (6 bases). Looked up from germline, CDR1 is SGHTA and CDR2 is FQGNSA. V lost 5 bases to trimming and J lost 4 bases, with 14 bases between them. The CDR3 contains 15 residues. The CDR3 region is CASSPRGTVNEKLFF. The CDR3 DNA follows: TGTGCCAGCAGCCCAAGGGGGACGGTTAATGAAAAACTGTTTTTT.

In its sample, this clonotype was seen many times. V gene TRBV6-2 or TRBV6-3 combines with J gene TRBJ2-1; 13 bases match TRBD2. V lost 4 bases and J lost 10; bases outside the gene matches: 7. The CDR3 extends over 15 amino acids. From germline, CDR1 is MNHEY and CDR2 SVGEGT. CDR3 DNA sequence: TGTGCCAGCAGTTCGCGGACTAGCGGGAGATGGGAGCAGTTCTTC. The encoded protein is CASSSRTSGRWEQFF.

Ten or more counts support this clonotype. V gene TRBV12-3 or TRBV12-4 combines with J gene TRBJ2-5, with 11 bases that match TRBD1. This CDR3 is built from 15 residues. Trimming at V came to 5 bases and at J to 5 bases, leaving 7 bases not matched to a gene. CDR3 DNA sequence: TGTGCCAGCAGTCGCGGACAGGGGGCTTGGGAGACCCAGTACTTC. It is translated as CASSRGQGAWETQYF.

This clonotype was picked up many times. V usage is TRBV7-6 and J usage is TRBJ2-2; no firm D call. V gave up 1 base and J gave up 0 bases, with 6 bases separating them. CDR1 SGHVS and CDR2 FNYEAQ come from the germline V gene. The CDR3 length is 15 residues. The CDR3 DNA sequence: TGTGCCAGCAGCTTAGAATTACCGAACACCGGGGAGCTGTTTTTT. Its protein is CASSLELPNTGELFF.

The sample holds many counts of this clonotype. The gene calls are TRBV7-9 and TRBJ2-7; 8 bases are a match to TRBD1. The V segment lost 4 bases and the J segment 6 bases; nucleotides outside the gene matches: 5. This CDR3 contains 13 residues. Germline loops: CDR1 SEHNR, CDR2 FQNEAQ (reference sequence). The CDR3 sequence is CASSWVTGVEQYF. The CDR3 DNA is TGTGCCAGCAGCTGGGTGACAGGGGTCGAGCAGTACTTC.

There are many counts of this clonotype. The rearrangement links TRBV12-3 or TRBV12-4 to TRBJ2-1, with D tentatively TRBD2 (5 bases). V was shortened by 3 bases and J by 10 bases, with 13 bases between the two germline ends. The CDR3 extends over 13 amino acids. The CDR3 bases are TGTGCCAGCAGTTTTTCGGGGAAAAGAGAGCAGTTCTTC. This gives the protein CASSFSGKREQFF.

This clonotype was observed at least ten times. CDR3 region: CASTQKRAIQETQYF. The DNA for the CDR3 is TGTGCCAGCACTCAAAAAAGGGCGATCCAAGAGACCCAGTACTTC. The chain links TRBV6-1 to TRBJ2-5; D is ambiguous. This CDR3 has 15 amino acids. Between the trimmed V and J ends, which lost 7 bases and 1 base, there was a span of 16 bases. CDR1 MNHNS and CDR2 SASEGT come from the germline V gene.

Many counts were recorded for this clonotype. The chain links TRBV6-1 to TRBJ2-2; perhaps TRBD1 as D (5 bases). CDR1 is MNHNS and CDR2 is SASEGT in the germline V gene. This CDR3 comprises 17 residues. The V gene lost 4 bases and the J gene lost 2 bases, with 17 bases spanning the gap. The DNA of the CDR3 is TGTGCCAGCAGTGCGCCCCAAGGGGATATCAACACCGGGGAGCTGTTTTTT. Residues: CASSAPQGDINTGELFF.

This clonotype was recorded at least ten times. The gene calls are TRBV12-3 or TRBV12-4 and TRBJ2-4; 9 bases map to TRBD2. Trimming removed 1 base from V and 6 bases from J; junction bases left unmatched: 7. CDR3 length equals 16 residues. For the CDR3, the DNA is TGTGCCAGCAGTTTAGGGCGGCGAGCGGGGGGAAACATTCAGTACTTC. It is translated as CASSLGRRAGGNIQYF.

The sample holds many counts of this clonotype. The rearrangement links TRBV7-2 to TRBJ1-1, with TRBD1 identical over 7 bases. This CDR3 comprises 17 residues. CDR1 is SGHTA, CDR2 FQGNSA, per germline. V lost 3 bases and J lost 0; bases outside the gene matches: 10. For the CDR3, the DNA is TGTGCCAGCAGCTTTGGCAGGTCAGGGGGTATGAACACTGAAGCTTTCTTT. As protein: CASSFGRSGGMNTEAFF.

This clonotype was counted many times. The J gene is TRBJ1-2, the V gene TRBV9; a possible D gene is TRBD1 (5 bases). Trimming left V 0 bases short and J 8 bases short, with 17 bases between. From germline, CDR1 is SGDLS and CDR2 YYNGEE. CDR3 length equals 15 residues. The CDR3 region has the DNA TGTGCCAGCAGCGTAGTGGAAGGGGCTCTGAGCGGCTACACCTTC. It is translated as CASSVVEGALSGYTF.

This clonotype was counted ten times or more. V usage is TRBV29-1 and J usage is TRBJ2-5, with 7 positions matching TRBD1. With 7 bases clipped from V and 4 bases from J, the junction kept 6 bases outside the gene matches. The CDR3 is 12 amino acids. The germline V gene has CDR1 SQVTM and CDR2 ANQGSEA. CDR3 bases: TGCAGCGCGGGACAGACACTAGAGACCCAGTACTTC. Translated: CSAGQTLETQYF.

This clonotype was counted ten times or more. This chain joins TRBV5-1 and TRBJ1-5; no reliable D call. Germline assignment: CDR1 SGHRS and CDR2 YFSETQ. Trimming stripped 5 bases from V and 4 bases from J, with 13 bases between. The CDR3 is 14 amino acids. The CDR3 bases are TGCGCCAGCAGTCAGGACGATCCTAATCAGCCCCAGCATTTT. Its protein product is CASSQDDPNQPQHF.

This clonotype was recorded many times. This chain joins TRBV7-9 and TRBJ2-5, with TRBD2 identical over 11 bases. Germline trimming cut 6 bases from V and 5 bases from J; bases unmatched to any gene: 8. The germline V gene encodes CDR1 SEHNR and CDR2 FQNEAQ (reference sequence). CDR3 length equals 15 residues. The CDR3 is CASSALAGVGETQYF. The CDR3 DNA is TGTGCCAGCAGTGCACTAGCGGGAGTGGGTGAGACCCAGTACTTC.

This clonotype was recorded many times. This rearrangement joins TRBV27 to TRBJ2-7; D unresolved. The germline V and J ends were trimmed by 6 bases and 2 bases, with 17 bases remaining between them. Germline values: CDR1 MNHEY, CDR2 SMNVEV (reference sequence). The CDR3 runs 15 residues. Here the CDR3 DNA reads TGTGCCAGCAGCCCTCTGATGGACGGCGCCTACGAGCAGTACTTC. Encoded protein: CASSPLMDGAYEQYF.

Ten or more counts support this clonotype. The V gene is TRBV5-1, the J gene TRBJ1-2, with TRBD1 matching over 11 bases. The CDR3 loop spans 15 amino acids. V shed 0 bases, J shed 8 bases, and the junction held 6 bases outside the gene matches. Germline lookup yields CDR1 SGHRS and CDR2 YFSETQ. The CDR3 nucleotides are TGCGCCAGCAGCTTGGGGACAGGGGGCGCGAGAGGCTACACCTTC. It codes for CASSLGTGGARGYTF.

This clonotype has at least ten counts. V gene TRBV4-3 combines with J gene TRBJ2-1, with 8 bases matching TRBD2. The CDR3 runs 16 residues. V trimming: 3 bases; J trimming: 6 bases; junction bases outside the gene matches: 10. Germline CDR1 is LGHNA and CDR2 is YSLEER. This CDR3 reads CASSQGGGLVGNEQFF. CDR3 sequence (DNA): TGCGCCAGCAGCCAGGGCGGGGGACTAGTAGGCAATGAGCAGTTCTTC.

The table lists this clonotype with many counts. The CDR3: CASSPHAQGNTIYF. DNA of the CDR3: TGTGCCAGCTCTCCCCACGCTCAGGGAAACACCATATATTTT. The V and J genes are TRBV18 and TRBJ1-3; D uncertain. The CDR3 runs 14 residues. Per the germline V gene, CDR1 is KGHSH and CDR2 is LQKENI. The V end lost 6 bases, the J end lost 4 bases, and 13 bases lay between the germline ends.

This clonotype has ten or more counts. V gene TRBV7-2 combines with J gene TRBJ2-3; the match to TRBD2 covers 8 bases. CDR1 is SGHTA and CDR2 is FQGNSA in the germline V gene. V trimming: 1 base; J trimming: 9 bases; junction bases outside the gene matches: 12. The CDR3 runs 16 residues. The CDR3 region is CASSLGSAGGAETQYF. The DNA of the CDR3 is TGTGCCAGCAGCTTAGGGTCGGCCGGGGGGGCCGAGACGCAGTATTTT. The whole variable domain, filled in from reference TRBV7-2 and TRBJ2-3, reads GAGVSQSPSNKVTEKGKDVELRCDPISGHTALYWYRQSLGQGLEFLIYFQGNSAPDKSGLPSDRFSAERTGGSVSTLTIQRTQQEDSAVYLCASSLGSAGGAETQYFGPGTRLTVL.

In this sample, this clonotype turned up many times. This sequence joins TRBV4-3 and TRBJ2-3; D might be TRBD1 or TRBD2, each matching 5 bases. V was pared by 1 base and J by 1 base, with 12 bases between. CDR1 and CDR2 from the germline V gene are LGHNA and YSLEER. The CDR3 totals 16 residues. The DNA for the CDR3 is TGCGCCAGCAGCCAAGTCACGCAGGGACGCACAGATACGCAGTATTTT. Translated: CASSQVTQGRTDTQYF.

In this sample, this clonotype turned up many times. CDR3 residues: CASSTGLRETQYF. The CDR3 DNA sequence: TGCGCCAGCAGCACGGGACTACGGGAGACCCAGTACTTC. The rearrangement uses TRBV5-1 and TRBJ2-5, with 7 bases fitting TRBD2. V lost 4 bases, J lost 5 bases, and 5 bases stayed unmatched. CDR3 size: 13 residues. From germline, CDR1 is SGHRS and CDR2 YFSETQ. Looking up the rest from reference TRBV5-1 and TRBJ2-5 gives the full variable domain: KAGVTQTPRYLIKTRGQQVTLSCSPISGHRSVSWYQQTPGQGLQFLFEYFSETQRNKGNFPGRFSGRQFSNSRSEMNVSTLELGDSALYLCASSTGLRETQYFGPGTRLLVL.

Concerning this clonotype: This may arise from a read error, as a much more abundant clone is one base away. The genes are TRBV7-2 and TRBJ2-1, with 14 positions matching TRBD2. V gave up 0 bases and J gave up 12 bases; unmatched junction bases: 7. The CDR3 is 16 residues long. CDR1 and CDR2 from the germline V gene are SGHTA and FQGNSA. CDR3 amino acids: CASSLAGGTSGRTQFF. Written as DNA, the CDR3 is TGTGCCAGCAGCTTAGCGGGTGGGACTAGCGGGAGAACGCAGTTCTTC.